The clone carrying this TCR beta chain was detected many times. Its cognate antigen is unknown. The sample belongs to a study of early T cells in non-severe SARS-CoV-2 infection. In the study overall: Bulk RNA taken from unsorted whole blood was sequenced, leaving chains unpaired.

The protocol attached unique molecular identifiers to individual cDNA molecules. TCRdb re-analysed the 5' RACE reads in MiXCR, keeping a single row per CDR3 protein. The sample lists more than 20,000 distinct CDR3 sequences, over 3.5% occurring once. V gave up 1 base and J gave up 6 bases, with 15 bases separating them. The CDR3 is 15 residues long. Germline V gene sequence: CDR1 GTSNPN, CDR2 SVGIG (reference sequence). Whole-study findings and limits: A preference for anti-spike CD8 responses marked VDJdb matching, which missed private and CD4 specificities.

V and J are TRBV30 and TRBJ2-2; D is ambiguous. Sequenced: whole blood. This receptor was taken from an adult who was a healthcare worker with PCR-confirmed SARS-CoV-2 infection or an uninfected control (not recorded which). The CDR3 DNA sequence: TGTGCCTGGAGTGATGATAGTATTCTCGCCGGGGAGCTGTTTTTT. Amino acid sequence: CAWSDDSILAGELFF.